The 24 T cell receptor beta chains presented below share a single source sample, sequenced in a study of shared clonotypes between healthy human individuals. Here immunoSEQ multiplex PCR was the method, and the copy in TCRdb shows in-frame clones only, minus some. The table records some 120,000 clones, about 71% of them present only once. Sequenced input: memory CD8+ T cells sorted from blood. Specified subset: CD45RO+ cells pooled with CCR7-negative TemRA cells. The receptors originated from a woman aged 25 to 45 in good health.

This chain uses TRBV4-1 with TRBJ2-7; 8 bases are a match to TRBD2. This CDR3 contains 14 residues. V lost 1 base and J lost 5; bases outside the gene matches: 4. Germline values: CDR1 MGHRA, CDR2 YSYEKL. CDR3 in amino acids: CASSQAGGLHEQYF. CDR3 in DNA: TGCGCCAGCAGCCAAGCGGGAGGGCTGCACGAGCAGTACTTC.

This chain uses TRBV14 with TRBJ2-7; D might be TRBD1 (6 bases). V was pared by 5 bases and J by 5 bases, with 13 bases between. There are 13 residues in the CDR3. Germline CDR1 SGHDN, CDR2 FVKESK. The CDR3 sequence: CASSNYRVHEQYF. The CDR3 nucleotides read TGTGCCAGCAGCAACTACAGGGTGCACGAGCAGTACTTC.

V usage is TRBV25-1 and J usage is TRBJ2-5; D unresolved. Germline CDR1 reads MGHDK; CDR2 reads SYGVNS. V dropped 3 bases and J dropped 11 bases, with 13 bases sitting between them. The CDR3 sequence is 12 residues long. CDR3 sequence (DNA): TGTGCCAGCAGTGATCTAGGACGTGAGCAGTACTTC. It yields the protein CASSDLGREQYF.

V and J are TRBV6-6 and TRBJ1-5, with 7 bases matching TRBD1. Germline V lookup: CDR1 MNHNY, CDR2 SVGAGI (reference sequence). The CDR3 loop spans 14 amino acids. The junction had 2 bases not matched to a gene; V was cut back by 2 bases and J by 4 bases. The CDR3 coding sequence is TGTGCCAGCAGTTACGGGGACAGAAATCAGCCCCAGCATTTT. Translation: CASSYGDRNQPQHF.

This clone was observed at least ten times. A read error may produce the germline difference seen at one junction end. The chain's CDR3 is CASSFHDPQELFF. Written as DNA, the CDR3 is TGTGCCAGCAGTTTTCACGACCCCCAGGAGCTGTTCTTC. V and J are TRBV27 and TRBJ2-1; D call uncertain. The CDR3 loop spans 13 amino acids. The germline gives CDR1 MNHEY, CDR2 SMNVEV (reference sequence).

This clone was found many times. The J gene is TRBJ2-5, the V gene TRBV11-2, with D possibly being TRBD1 (5 bases). CDR3 length: 14 amino acids. Germline V gene sequence: CDR1 SGHAT, CDR2 FQNNGV. V lost 5 bases and J lost 5, with 15 bases in between. The CDR3 reads CASSPSPGSETQYF. DNA for the CDR3: TGTGCCAGCAGCCCCTCCCCAGGGTCGGAGACCCAGTACTTC.

This rearrangement joins TRBV7-6 to TRBJ2-7, with 10 bases identical to TRBD2. The CDR3 is made up of 14 amino acids. CDR1 and CDR2 from the germline V gene are SGHVS and FNYEAQ. V gave up 5 bases and J gave up 4 bases; unmatched junction bases: 5. CDR3 loop: CASSQRTSGYEQYF. In nucleotides, the CDR3 is TGTGCCAGCAGCCAACGGACTAGCGGATACGAGCAGTACTTC.

There are a few counts of this clone. The same CDR3 can be traced to other DNA sequences in this sample. V gene TRBV7-9 combines with J gene TRBJ2-7; 13 nucleotides match TRBD2. The CDR3 length is 16 residues. Germline trimming cut 1 base from V and 4 bases from J; bases unmatched to any gene: 4. Germline CDR1 is SEHNR and CDR2 is FQNEAQ (reference sequence). The CDR3 DNA reads TGTGCCAGCAGCTTAGGGACTAGCGGGAGCTCTTACGAGCAGTACTTC. This encodes CASSLGTSGSSYEQYF.

The CDR3 coding sequence is TGCGCCAGCAGTGAGGCTACAGGGCGGAATGAGCAGTTCTTC. This gives the protein CASSEATGRNEQFF. This chain joins TRBV10-1 and TRBJ2-1, with TRBD1 as a possible D gene (6 bases). There are 14 residues in the CDR3. Trimming cost V 2 bases and J 7 bases, with 12 bases left between them. CDR1 and CDR2 (germline): WNHNN, SYGVQD (reference sequence).

This chain links TRBV7-3 with TRBJ1-2, with D hard to call. The CDR3 is 12 residues long. Trimming pared 5 bases from V and 8 bases from J, leaving 12 bases between. The germline V gene encodes CDR1 SGHTA and CDR2 FQGTGA. This CDR3 reads CASSPCGRGYTF. CDR3 nucleotides: TGTGCCAGCAGCCCTTGTGGGCGCGGCTACACCTTC.

This clone has only one observation. The chain joins TRBV12-5 to TRBJ2-7; no clear D. Germline V gives CDR1 LGHNT, CDR2 FRNRAP. The CDR3 runs 12 residues. V was clipped by 2 bases and J by 7 bases, with 9 bases between them. The CDR3 region is CASGLTDVEQYF. As DNA, the CDR3 is TGTGCTAGTGGTTTGACCGACGTGGAGCAGTACTTC.

V and J are TRBV27 and TRBJ2-3, with 9 bases matching TRBD2. With 3 bases clipped from V and 2 bases from J, the junction kept 6 bases outside the gene matches. This CDR3 spans 16 amino acids. Germline V CDR1 and CDR2: MNHEY, SMNVEV (reference sequence). Here the CDR3 DNA reads TGTGCCAGCAGTTTTTTGAAGCGGGGGGCCACAGATACGCAGTATTTT. Amino acid sequence: CASSFLKRGATDTQYF.

This sequence joins TRBV10-2 and TRBJ2-3; D might be TRBD2 (6 bases). The V gene lost 5 bases and the J gene lost 1 base, with 13 bases spanning the gap. CDR1 and CDR2 (germline): WSHSY, SAAADI. The CDR3 is 15 residues long. CDR3 residues: CASSRVRGRTDTQYF. In DNA, the CDR3 is TGCGCCAGCAGTCGGGTGCGGGGCCGCACAGATACGCAGTATTTT.

The sample holds many counts of this clone. J is TRBJ2-7 and V is TRBV28, with D perhaps matching TRBD2 (7 bases). The CDR3 contains 16 residues. Trimming pared 6 bases from V and 3 bases from J, leaving 21 bases between. Germline lookup yields CDR1 MDHEN and CDR2 SYDVKM. CDR3 DNA: TGTGCCAGCAGCCAAGGGGGGGGCAGGAGGAACTACGAGCAGTACTTC. The encoded protein is CASSQGGGRRNYEQYF.

For this clone: A single base is all that separates this from a far larger clone, so a read error is likely. The sample carries other DNA sequences with the same CDR3. The chain combines TRBV9 with TRBJ1-1; D gene unclear. This CDR3 is built from 13 residues. The germline V and J ends were trimmed by 0 bases and 5 bases, with 8 bases remaining between them. CDR1 is SGDLS, CDR2 YYNGEE, per germline. CDR3 amino acids: CASSVAWGTEAFF. The CDR3 DNA sequence: TGTGCCAGCAGCGTAGCTTGGGGTACTGAAGCTTTCTTT.

The chain joins TRBV5-4 to TRBJ2-2; 10 bases are shared with TRBD1. V shed 1 base and J 5 bases; nucleotides not matched to a gene: 5. There are 16 residues in the CDR3. CDR1 SGHNT and CDR2 YYREEE come from the germline V gene (reference sequence). The CDR3 is CASSLRDRGMTGELFF. In nucleotides, the CDR3 is TGTGCCAGCAGCTTGAGGGACAGGGGAATGACCGGGGAGCTGTTTTTT.

J is TRBJ2-5 and V is TRBV25-1, with 7 bases aligning to TRBD2. The CDR3 spans 15 residues. V shed 3 bases, J shed 3 bases, and the junction held 7 bases outside the gene matches. Germline V gene sequence: CDR1 MGHDK, CDR2 SYGVNS. The DNA of the CDR3 is TGTGCCAGCAGTGAGGCAAGCGGGAAGAAAGAGACCCAGTACTTC. It yields the protein CASSEASGKKETQYF.

This clone was detected a few times. This sequence joins TRBV5-1 and TRBJ2-5, with 8 bases matching TRBD2. V gave up 4 bases and J gave up 5 bases; unmatched junction bases: 16. This CDR3 contains 17 residues. CDR1 and CDR2 from the germline V gene are SGHRS and YFSETQ. CDR3 sequence reads: CASSRKHSGNGAETQYF. The CDR3 DNA sequence: TGCGCCAGCAGCCGAAAACATAGCGGGAACGGGGCGGAGACCCAGTACTTC.

The chain carries TRBV2 and TRBJ2-2, with 7 nucleotides matching TRBD2. This CDR3 has 19 residues. Germline CDR1 SNHLY, CDR2 FYNNEI. Trimming at V came to 2 bases and at J to 2 bases, leaving 14 bases not matched to a gene. CDR3 residues: CASSESGGAVVRNTGELFF. In DNA, the CDR3 is TGTGCCAGCAGTGAATCGGGGGGAGCGGTCGTCAGAAACACCGGGGAGCTGTTTTTT.

The chain uses TRBV7-6 and TRBJ2-7; no reliable D call. This CDR3 is built from 12 residues. Germline loops: CDR1 SGHVS, CDR2 FNYEAQ. Trimming shortened V by 1 base and J by 7 bases, and 8 bases separated the two germline ends. The CDR3 region has the DNA TGTGCCAGCAGCTTAGATTCGGTAGAGCAGTACTTC. Encoded protein: CASSLDSVEQYF.

This clone was found many times. The rearrangement links TRBV30 to TRBJ1-1, with D perhaps TRBD1 (6 bases). This CDR3 spans 13 amino acids. The V and J ends lost 5 bases and 4 bases respectively, with 14 bases between them. Germline lookup yields CDR1 GTSNPN and CDR2 SVGIG (reference sequence). Here the CDR3 DNA reads TGTGCCTGGGGGGCCCAGGGGTCCACTGAAGCTTTCTTT. Translation: CAWGAQGSTEAFF.

The rearrangement uses TRBV27 and TRBJ2-1; D is perhaps TRBD2 (5 bases). Germline V CDR1 and CDR2: MNHEY, SMNVEV (reference sequence). CDR3 size: 17 residues. Trimming removed 2 bases from V and 3 bases from J, with 17 bases in between. The CDR3 here is CASSLAKLSGLYNEQFF. CDR3 nucleotide sequence: TGTGCCAGCAGTTTAGCCAAACTAAGCGGTCTCTACAATGAGCAGTTCTTC.

The rearrangement uses TRBV9 and TRBJ1-1; D uncertain. Trimming removed 3 bases from V and 1 base from J, with 7 bases in between. The CDR3 totals 13 residues. Per the germline V gene, CDR1 is SGDLS and CDR2 is YYNGEE. DNA of the CDR3: TGTGCCAGCAGCGCGTACAGGAACACTGAAGCTTTCTTT. Its translation: CASSAYRNTEAFF. The complete variable domain, with remaining parts taken from reference TRBV9 and TRBJ1-1, reads DSGVTQTPKHLITATGQRVTLRCSPRSGDLSVYWYQQSLDQGLQFLIQYYNGEERAKGNILERFSAQQFPDLHSELNLSSLELGDSALYFCASSAYRNTEAFFGQGTRLTVV.

The V gene is TRBV23-1, the J gene TRBJ2-7, with 7 bases matching TRBD2. TRBV23-1 is an open reading frame, and its role is uncertain. V trimming: 2 bases; J trimming: 6 bases; junction bases outside the gene matches: 13. This CDR3 comprises 16 residues. The CDR3 DNA follows: TGCGCCAGCAGTCAAAGCGGGGTATCAGACCTGGGCGAGCAGTACTTC. This gives the protein CASSQSGVSDLGEQYF.